The following is a TCR beta chain sequence with its context. Other nucleotide sequences from this sample produce the same CDR3. With 1 base removed from V and 5 bases from J, the gap between germline ends came to 20 bases. CDR1 and CDR2 (germline): LGHNA, YNFKEQ. This CDR3 comprises 17 residues. PCR amplification relied on 60 Vbeta primers (plus 13 Jbeta primers). Some clones are missing from TCRdb's copy, which holds only in-frame ones; the method was immunoSEQ multiplex PCR. The sample yields 40,000 or so clones, about 73% seen once. This entry is derived from a study of cytomegalovirus exposure and HLA in healthy donors.

The J gene is TRBJ1-2, the V gene TRBV4-2, with D uncertain. The sequence derives from a woman aged 30 to 39 in good health and CMV-seronegative. The sequencing sample was made of PBMCs. This CDR3 is CASSQAREATLLYGYTF. CDR3 coding DNA: TGTGCCAGCAGCCAAGCGAGGGAAGCAACGCTCCTTTATGGCTACACCTTC.